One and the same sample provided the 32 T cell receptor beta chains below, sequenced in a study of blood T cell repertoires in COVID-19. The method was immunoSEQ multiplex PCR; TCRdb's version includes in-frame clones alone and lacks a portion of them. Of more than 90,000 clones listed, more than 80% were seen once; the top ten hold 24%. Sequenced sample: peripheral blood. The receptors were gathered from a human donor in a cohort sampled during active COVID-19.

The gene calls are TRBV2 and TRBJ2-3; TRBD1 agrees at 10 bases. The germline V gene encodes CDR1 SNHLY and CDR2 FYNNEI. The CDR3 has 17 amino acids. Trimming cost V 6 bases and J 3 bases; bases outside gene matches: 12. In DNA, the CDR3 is TGTGCCAGCAGGGGCTATCAGGGACAGGGGTTTACAGATACGCAGTATTTT. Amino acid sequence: CASRGYQGQGFTDTQYF. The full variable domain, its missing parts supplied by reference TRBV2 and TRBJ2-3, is EPEVTQTPSHQVTQMGQEVILRCVPISNHLYFYWYRQILGQKVEFLVSFYNNEISEKSEIFDDQFSVERPDGSNFTLKIRSTKLEDSAMYFCASRGYQGQGFTDTQYFGPGTRLTVL.

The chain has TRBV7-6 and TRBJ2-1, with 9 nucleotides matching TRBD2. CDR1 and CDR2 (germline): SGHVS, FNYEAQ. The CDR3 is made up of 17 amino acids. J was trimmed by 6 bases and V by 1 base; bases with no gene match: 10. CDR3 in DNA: TGTGCCAGCAGCTTAGGGTTAGCGGGAGAAGTTTCCAATGAGCAGTTCTTC. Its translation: CASSLGLAGEVSNEQFF. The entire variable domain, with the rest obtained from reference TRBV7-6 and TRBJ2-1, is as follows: GAGVSQSPRYKVTKRGQDVALRCDPISGHVSLYWYRQALGQGPEFLTYFNYEAQQDKSGLPNDRFSAERPEGSISTLTIQRTEQRDSAMYRCASSLGLAGEVSNEQFFGPGTRLTVL.

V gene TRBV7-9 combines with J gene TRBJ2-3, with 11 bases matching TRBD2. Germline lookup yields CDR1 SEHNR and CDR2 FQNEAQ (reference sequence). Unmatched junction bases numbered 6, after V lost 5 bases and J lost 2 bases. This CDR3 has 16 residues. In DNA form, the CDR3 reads TGTGCCAGCAGCGCCGGACTAGCGGGCCTCACAGATACGCAGTATTTT. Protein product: CASSAGLAGLTDTQYF.

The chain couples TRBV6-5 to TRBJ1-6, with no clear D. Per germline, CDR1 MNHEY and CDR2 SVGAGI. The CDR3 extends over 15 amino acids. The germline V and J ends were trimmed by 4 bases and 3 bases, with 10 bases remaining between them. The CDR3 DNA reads TGTGCCAGCAGTTCAACAGTGTTCTATAATTCACCCCTCCACTTT. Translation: CASSSTVFYNSPLHF.

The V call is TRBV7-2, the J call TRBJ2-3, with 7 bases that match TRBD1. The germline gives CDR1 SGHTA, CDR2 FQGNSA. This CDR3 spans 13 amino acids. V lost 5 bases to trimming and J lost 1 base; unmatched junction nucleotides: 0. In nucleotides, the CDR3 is TGTGCCAGCAGCGGACAGGGCACAGATACGCAGTATTTT. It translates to CASSGQGTDTQYF.

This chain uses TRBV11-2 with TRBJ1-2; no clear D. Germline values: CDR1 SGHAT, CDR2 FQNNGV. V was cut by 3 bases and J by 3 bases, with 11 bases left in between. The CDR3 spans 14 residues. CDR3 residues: CASSFNREDYGYTF. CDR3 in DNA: TGTGCCAGCAGCTTTAATAGGGAGGACTATGGCTACACCTTC.

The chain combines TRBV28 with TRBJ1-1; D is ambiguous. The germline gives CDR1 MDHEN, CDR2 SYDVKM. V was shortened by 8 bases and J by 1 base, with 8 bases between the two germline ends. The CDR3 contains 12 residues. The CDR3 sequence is CASGLTNTEAFF. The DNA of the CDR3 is TGTGCCAGCGGGCTGACGAACACTGAAGCTTTCTTT.

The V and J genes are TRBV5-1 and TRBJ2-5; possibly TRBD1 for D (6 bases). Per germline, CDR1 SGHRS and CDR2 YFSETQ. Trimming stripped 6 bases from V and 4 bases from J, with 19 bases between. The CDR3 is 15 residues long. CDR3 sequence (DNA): TGCGCCAGCAATCCGGCCCAGGGGCCGGGAGAGACCCAGTACTTC. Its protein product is CASNPAQGPGETQYF. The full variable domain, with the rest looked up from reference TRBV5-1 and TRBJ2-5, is KAGVTQTPRYLIKTRGQQVTLSCSPISGHRSVSWYQQTPGQGLQFLFEYFSETQRNKGNFPGRFSGRQFSNSRSEMNVSTLELGDSALYLCASNPAQGPGETQYFGPGTRLLVL.

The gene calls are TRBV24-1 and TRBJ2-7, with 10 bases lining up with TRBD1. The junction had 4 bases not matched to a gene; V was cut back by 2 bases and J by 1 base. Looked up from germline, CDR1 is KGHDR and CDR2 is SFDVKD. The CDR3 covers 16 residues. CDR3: CATSDWRQGASYEQYF. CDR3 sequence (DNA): TGTGCCACCAGTGATTGGCGACAGGGGGCATCCTACGAGCAGTACTTC.

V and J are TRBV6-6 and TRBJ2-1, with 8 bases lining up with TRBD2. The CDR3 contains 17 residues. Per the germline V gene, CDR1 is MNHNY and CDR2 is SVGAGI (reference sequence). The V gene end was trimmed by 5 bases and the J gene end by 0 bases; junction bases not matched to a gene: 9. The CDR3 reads CASSPSGGWSSYNEQFF. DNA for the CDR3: TGTGCCAGCAGTCCGTCGGGGGGGTGGAGCTCCTACAATGAGCAGTTCTTC.

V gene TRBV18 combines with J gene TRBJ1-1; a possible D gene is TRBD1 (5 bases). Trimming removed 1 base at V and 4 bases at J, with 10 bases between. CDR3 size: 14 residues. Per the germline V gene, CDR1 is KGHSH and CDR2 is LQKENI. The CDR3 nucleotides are TGTGCCAGCTCACCACTGACAGTTGGCACTGAAGCTTTCTTT. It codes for CASSPLTVGTEAFF.

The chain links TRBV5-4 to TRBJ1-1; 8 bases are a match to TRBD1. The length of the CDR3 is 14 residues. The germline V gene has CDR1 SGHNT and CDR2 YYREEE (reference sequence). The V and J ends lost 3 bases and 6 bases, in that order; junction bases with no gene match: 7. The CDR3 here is CASSYYDRGAEAFF. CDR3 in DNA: TGTGCCAGCAGCTACTACGACAGGGGCGCTGAAGCTTTCTTT.

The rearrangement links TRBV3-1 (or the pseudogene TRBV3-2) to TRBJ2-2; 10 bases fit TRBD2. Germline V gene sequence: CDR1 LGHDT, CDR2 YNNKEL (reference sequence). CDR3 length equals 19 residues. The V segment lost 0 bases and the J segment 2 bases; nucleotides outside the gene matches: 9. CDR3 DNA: TGTGCCAGCAGCCAAGAGTTCGGTGCTAGCGGGAGAAACACCGGGGAGCTGTTTTTT. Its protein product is CASSQEFGASGRNTGELFF.

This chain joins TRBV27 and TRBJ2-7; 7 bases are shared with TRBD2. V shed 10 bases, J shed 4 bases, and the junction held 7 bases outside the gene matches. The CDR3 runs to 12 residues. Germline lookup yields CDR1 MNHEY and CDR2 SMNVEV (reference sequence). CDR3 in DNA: TGTGCCAAAGGGTCTAGCGGTTACGAGCAGTACTTC. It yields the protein CAKGSSGYEQYF.

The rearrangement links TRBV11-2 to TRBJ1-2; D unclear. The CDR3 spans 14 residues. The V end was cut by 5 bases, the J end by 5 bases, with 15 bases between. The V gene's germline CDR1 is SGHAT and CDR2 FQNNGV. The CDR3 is CASSQLSSGYGYTF. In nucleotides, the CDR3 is TGTGCCAGCAGCCAATTGTCGTCGGGGTATGGCTACACCTTC.

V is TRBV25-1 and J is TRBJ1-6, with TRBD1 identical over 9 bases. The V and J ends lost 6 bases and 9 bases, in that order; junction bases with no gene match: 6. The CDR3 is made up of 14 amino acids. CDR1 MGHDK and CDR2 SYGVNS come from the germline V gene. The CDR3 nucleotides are TGTGCCAGCAGGTTGGGACAGGGAATTTCACCCCTCCACTTT. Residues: CASRLGQGISPLHF.

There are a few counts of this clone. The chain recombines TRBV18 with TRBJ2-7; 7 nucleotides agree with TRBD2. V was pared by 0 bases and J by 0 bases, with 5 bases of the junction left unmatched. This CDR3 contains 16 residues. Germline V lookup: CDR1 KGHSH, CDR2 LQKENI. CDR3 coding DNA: TGTGCCAGCTCACCACCGGGACTACTAAGCTCCTACGAGCAGTACTTC. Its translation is CASSPPGLLSSYEQYF.

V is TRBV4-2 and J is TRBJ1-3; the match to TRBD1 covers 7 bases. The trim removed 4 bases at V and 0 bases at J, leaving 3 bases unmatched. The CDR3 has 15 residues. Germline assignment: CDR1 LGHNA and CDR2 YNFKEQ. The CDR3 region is CASSPDRSSGNTIYF. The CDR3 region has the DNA TGTGCCAGCAGCCCGGACAGGAGCTCTGGAAACACCATATATTTT.

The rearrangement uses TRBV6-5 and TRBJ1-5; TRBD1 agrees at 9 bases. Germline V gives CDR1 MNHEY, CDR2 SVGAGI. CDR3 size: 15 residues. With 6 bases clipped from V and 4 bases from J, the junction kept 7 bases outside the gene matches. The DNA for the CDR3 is TGTGCCAGCAGGAGACAGGGGGGTGGGAATCAGCCCCAGCATTTT. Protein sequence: CASRRQGGGNQPQHF.

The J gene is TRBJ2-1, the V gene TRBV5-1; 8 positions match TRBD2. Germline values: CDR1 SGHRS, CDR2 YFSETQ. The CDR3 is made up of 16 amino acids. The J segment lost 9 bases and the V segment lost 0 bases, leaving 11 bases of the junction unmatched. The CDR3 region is CASSLAGTSSVGEQFF. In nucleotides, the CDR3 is TGCGCCAGCAGCTTGGCCGGGACTAGTTCAGTCGGTGAGCAGTTCTTC.

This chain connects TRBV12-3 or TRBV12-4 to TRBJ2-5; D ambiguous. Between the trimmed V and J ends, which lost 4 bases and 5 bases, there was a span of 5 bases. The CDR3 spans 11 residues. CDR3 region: CASSSRETQYF. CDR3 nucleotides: TGTGCCAGCAGTTCGAGGGAGACCCAGTACTTC.

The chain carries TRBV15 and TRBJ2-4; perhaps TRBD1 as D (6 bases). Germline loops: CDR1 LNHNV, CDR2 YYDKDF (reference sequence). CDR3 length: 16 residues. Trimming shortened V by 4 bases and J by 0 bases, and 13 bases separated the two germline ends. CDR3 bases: TGTGCCACCAGCAAAGACCAGGGGATAGCCAAAAACATTCAGTACTTC. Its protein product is CATSKDQGIAKNIQYF.

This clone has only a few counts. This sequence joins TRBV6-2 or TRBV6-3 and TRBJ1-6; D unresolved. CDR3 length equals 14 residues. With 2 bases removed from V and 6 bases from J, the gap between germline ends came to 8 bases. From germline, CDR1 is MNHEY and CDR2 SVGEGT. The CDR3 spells CASSYGASNSPLHF. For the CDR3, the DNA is TGTGCCAGCAGTTACGGAGCGAGTAATTCACCCCTCCACTTT.

The CDR3 bases are TGTGCCAGCAGTTTAAGGATAAGGGGAAGCGGGGACACCGGGGAGCTGTTTTTT. This gives the protein CASSLRIRGSGDTGELFF. This chain connects TRBV27 to TRBJ2-2; TRBD2 agrees at 7 bases. The CDR3 covers 18 residues. The germline V gene has CDR1 MNHEY and CDR2 SMNVEV (reference sequence). V gave up 2 bases and J gave up 3 bases; unmatched junction bases: 12.

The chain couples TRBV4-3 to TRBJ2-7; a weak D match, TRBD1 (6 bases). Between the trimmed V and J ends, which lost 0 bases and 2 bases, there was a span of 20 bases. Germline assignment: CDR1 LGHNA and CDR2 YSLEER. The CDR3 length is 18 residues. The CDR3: CASSQDWGQGFRTYEQYF. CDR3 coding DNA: TGCGCCAGCAGCCAAGATTGGGGCCAGGGGTTCCGGACCTACGAGCAGTACTTC.

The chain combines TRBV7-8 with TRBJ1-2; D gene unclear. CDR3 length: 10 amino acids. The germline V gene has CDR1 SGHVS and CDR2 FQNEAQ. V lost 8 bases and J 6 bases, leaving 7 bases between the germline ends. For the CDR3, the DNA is TGTGCCAGCTCCGAGGATGGCTACACCTTC. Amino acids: CASSEDGYTF.

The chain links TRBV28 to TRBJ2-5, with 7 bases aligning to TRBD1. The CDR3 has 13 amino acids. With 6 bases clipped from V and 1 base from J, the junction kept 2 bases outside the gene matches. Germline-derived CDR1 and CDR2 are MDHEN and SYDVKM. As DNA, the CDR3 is TGTGCCAGCAGCGGACAGGCCCAAGAGACCCAGTACTTC. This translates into CASSGQAQETQYF.

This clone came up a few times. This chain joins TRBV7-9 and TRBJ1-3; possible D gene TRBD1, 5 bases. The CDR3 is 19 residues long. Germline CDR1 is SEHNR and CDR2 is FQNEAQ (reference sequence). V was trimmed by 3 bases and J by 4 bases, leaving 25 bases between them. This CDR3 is CASSFGLLGRGTKGNTIYF. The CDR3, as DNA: TGTGCCAGCAGCTTCGGGTTATTAGGTCGGGGGACGAAAGGAAACACCATATATTTT.

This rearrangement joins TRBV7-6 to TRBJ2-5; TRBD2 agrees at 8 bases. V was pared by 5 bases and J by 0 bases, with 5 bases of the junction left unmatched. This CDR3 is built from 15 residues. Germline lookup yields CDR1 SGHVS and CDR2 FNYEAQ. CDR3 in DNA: TGTGCCAGCAGCCGGGTAGCGGGGTACCAAGAGACCCAGTACTTC. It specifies CASSRVAGYQETQYF.

The CDR3 is CASSPQSGPTGVGDYGYTF. The CDR3 nucleotides read TGTGCCAGCTCACCTCAGTCGGGGCCCACAGGGGTCGGGGATTATGGCTACACCTTC. The chain is built from TRBV18 and TRBJ1-2; 7 nucleotides agree with TRBD1. CDR3 size: 19 residues. CDR1 is KGHSH and CDR2 is LQKENI in the germline V gene. V was clipped by 3 bases and J by 5 bases; unmatched bases: 21.

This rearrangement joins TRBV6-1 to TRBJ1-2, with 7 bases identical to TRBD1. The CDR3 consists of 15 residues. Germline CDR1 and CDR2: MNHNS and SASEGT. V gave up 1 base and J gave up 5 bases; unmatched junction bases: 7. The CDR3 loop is CASSEGVRGEYGYTF. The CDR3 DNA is TGTGCCAGCAGTGAAGGTGTCAGGGGGGAGTATGGCTACACCTTC.

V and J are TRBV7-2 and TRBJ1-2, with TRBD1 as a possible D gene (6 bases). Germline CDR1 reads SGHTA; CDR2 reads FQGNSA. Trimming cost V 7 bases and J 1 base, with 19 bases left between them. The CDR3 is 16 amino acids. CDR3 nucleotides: TGTGCCAGCACCTCCAACAGGGTTGTCGGTAACTATGGCTACACCTTC. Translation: CASTSNRVVGNYGYTF. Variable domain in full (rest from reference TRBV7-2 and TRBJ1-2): GAGVSQSPSNKVTEKGKDVELRCDPISGHTALYWYRQSLGQGLEFLIYFQGNSAPDKSGLPSDRFSAERTGGSVSTLTIQRTQQEDSAVYLCASTSNRVVGNYGYTFGSGTRLTVV.